What follows describes a single TCR beta chain. This sample stems from a study of blood T cell repertoires in COVID-19. Across the whole study: There were acute and convalescent COVID-19 samples, and they came from the United States, Italy and Spain. T cells, B-cell-depleted T cells, or PBMCs provided the cDNA or gDNA that served as material.

The CDR3 has 17 residues. After removal of 1 base from V and 1 base from J, the junction contained 9 bases not matched to a gene. Germline CDR1 and CDR2: LNHDA and SQIVND (reference sequence). Source study methods: Amplification from reference gene primers served as the basis for estimated nucleated cell counts. Only in-frame clones appear in the TCRdb table, and some are missing; sequencing was by immunoSEQ multiplex PCR. The DNA was the basis for D and trimming; V, J and clone size are from that table. Of some 250,000 clones in the sample, approximately 90% were seen once. Specimen: peripheral blood. This sequence originates from a man aged 55 to 70 who had recovered from COVID-19. The chain links TRBV19 to TRBJ1-1; TRBD1 matches 7 bases. CDR3 DNA sequence: TGTGCCAGTAGTATAGGTTTCATCGGGACAGCGAACACTGAAGCTTTCTTT. Translating gives CASSIGFIGTANTEAFF.